This entry lists 10 T cell receptor beta chains sequenced from one sample in a study of OX40 agonist ivuxolimab in advanced cancers. Repertoires were generated with immunoSEQ multiplex PCR, while TCRdb's copy carries only in-frame clones and drops some. The sample lists 7,500 to 10,000 clones, 70% occurring once. The material was CD4+ or CD8+ T cells sorted from blood, obtained in a trial of the OX40 agonist ivuxolimab. Receptor source: an adult with an advanced solid tumor such as melanoma, head and neck, liver or kidney cancer.

The V call is TRBV27, the J call TRBJ2-7; TRBD2 matches 12 bases. Losses at the gene ends were 6 bases for V and 3 bases for J; bases not matched to a gene: 6. Germline CDR1 and CDR2: MNHEY and SMNVEV (reference sequence). The CDR3 is 15 amino acids. CDR3 sequence: CASSLLAGGIYEQYF. CDR3 sequence (DNA): TGTGCCAGCAGCCTACTAGCGGGAGGCATCTACGAGCAGTACTTC.

The V gene is TRBV5-4, the J gene TRBJ2-1; 7 bases match TRBD1. Trimming removed 0 bases from V and 4 bases from J; junction bases left unmatched: 4. The CDR3 is made up of 15 amino acids. Germline CDR1 SGHNT, CDR2 YYREEE (reference sequence). This CDR3 reads CASSLGDRNYNEQFF. CDR3 sequence (DNA): TGTGCCAGCAGCTTGGGGGACAGAAATTACAATGAGCAGTTCTTC.

This clone has only one observation. The chain couples TRBV13 to TRBJ2-7, with D perhaps TRBD2 (6 bases). Trimming took off 5 bases at V and 1 base at J, with 9 bases between the two ends. This CDR3 comprises 13 residues. In germline, CDR1 is PRHDT, CDR2 FYEKMQ (reference sequence). The DNA for the CDR3 is TGTGCCAGCAGCCCGGGACTTTCCTACGAGCAGTACTTC. Protein product: CASSPGLSYEQYF. Based on the CDR3 plus reference TRBV13 and TRBJ2-7, the full variable domain is AAGVIQSPRHLIKEKRETATLKCYPIPRHDTVYWYQQGPGQDPQFLISFYEKMQSDKGSIPDRFSAQQFSDYHSELNMSSLELGDSALYFCASSPGLSYEQYFGPGTRLTVT.

The rearrangement joins TRBV19 to TRBJ2-1, with 8 bases matching TRBD1. CDR3 size: 15 residues. J lost 4 bases, V lost 6 bases, and 8 bases had no gene match. From germline, CDR1 is LNHDA and CDR2 SQIVND (reference sequence). This CDR3 reads CASSKQGGSYNEQFF. In DNA form, the CDR3 reads TGTGCCAGTAGCAAACAGGGGGGTTCGTACAATGAGCAGTTCTTC.

The V and J genes are TRBV6-4 and TRBJ2-3, with a possible D match to TRBD1 (5 bases). The CDR3 is made up of 15 amino acids. Trimming shortened V by 8 bases and J by 5 bases, and 20 bases separated the two germline ends. Germline CDR1 is MRHNA and CDR2 is SNTAGT. The CDR3: CASPRGRDVGDTQYF. The DNA for the CDR3 is TGTGCCAGCCCCCGAGGCAGGGATGTAGGAGATACGCAGTATTTT.

J is TRBJ2-1 and V is TRBV4-3; TRBD2 matches at 10 bases. The CDR3 is 16 residues long. The germline V gene encodes CDR1 LGHNA and CDR2 YSLEER. With V trimmed by 4 bases and J by 1 base, 4 bases remained unmatched. CDR3 loop: CASSPTAGGSYNEQFF. The CDR3, as DNA: TGCGCCAGCAGCCCGACAGCGGGGGGGTCCTACAATGAGCAGTTCTTC.

In its sample, this clone ranks as medium-sized. The sample holds other DNA sequences that translate to the same CDR3. This chain links TRBV10-2 with TRBJ1-1, with D unclear. This CDR3 is built from 12 residues. V lost 2 bases and J 3 bases, leaving 4 bases between the germline ends. Germline-derived CDR1 and CDR2 are WSHSY and SAAADI. CDR3 protein: CASSEGYTEAFF. The CDR3 DNA follows: TGCGCCAGCAGTGAGGGTTACACTGAAGCTTTCTTT.

Of note for this clone: Since the CDR3 does not end with the conserved phenylalanine or tryptophan, this likely comes from a read error. The limits of the CDR3 on the DNA are not certain, so only TCRdb's listed CDR3 is given. J is TRBJ2-6 and V is TRBV7-7; the table calls TRBD1, which could not be checked here. CDR1 and CDR2 (germline): SSHAT, FNYEAQ (reference sequence). The CDR3 spans 12 amino acids, including both terminal residues. CDR3 sequence reads: CASSVVIKCHKV.

The table lists this clone with a few counts. The CDR3 reads CASSFADYYGYTF. CDR3 DNA sequence: TGTGCCAGCAGTTTTGCGGACTACTATGGCTACACCTTC. The rearrangement joins TRBV28 to TRBJ1-2; no clear D gene. Trimming cost V 3 bases and J 3 bases, with 8 bases left between them. Germline CDR1 MDHEN, CDR2 SYDVKM. This CDR3 is 13 amino acids long.

The rearrangement joins TRBV27 to TRBJ2-1; 14 bases align to TRBD2. Germline V gives CDR1 MNHEY, CDR2 SMNVEV (reference sequence). The junction had 6 bases not matched to a gene; V was cut back by 8 bases and J by 9 bases. The CDR3 length is 14 residues. This chain's CDR3 is CASGGLAGVGEQFF. The CDR3 bases are TGTGCCAGCGGGGGACTAGCGGGAGTAGGTGAGCAGTTCTTC.